The 25 T cell receptor beta chains reported below all come from one sample, sequenced in a study of control samples from healthy donors and cancer patients. Clones were read by immunoSEQ multiplex PCR, and TCRdb kept only the in-frame ones, dropping some. Here the sample spans some 95,000 clones, just under 95% being singletons. The sample was blood. These receptors originate from a human donor in good health. The donor label of this sample is uncertain.

The chain uses TRBV6-1 and TRBJ2-3; 16 bases fit TRBD2. The CDR3 covers 16 residues. The germline V gene has CDR1 MNHNS and CDR2 SASEGT. V was clipped by 4 bases and J by 4 bases; unmatched bases: 2. This chain's CDR3 is CASSGGTSGGADTQYF. The CDR3 nucleotides read TGTGCCAGCAGTGGAGGGACTAGCGGGGGGGCAGATACGCAGTATTTT.

J is TRBJ2-4 and V is TRBV6-5; tentative D call: TRBD1 (5 bases). CDR3 length: 12 amino acids. CDR1 and CDR2 from the germline V gene are MNHEY and SVGAGI. With 6 bases removed from V and 5 bases from J, the gap between germline ends came to 8 bases. The CDR3 region has the DNA TGTGCCAGCAGGGACATCGAAAACATTCAGTACTTC. This translates into CASRDIENIQYF.

This clone showed up just once. The chain employs TRBV28 and TRBJ1-1; tentative D call: TRBD1 (5 bases). V was cut by 5 bases and J by 0 bases, with 13 bases left in between. The CDR3 loop spans 15 amino acids. Germline lookup yields CDR1 MDHEN and CDR2 SYDVKM. The CDR3 loop is CASSLNRGMNTEAFF. The DNA of the CDR3 is TGTGCCAGCAGTCTAAATCGGGGGATGAACACTGAAGCTTTCTTT.

The chain recombines TRBV30 with TRBJ2-2, with 9 bases that match TRBD2. In germline, CDR1 is GTSNPN, CDR2 SVGIG (reference sequence). Trimming took 6 bases from V and 3 from J; bases not matched to a gene: 5. The CDR3 totals 14 residues. DNA of the CDR3: TGTGCCTGCGCGGGAGGGACATACACCGGGGAGCTGTTTTTT. Protein: CACAGGTYTGELFF.

The J gene is TRBJ2-7, the V gene TRBV4-2, with 7 nucleotides matching TRBD1. The germline gives CDR1 LGHNA, CDR2 YNFKEQ. V was pared by 2 bases and J by 5 bases, with 6 bases of the junction left unmatched. The CDR3 runs to 14 residues. The DNA of the CDR3 is TGTGCCAGCAGCCAAACGACAGGGAATCACGAGCAGTACTTC. It is translated as CASSQTTGNHEQYF.

The gene calls are TRBV10-1 and TRBJ2-2, with D uncertain. CDR1 WNHNN and CDR2 SYGVQD come from the germline V gene (reference sequence). Trimming stripped 4 bases from V and 5 bases from J, with 5 bases between. The CDR3 sequence is 12 residues long. CDR3: CASSAWTGELFF. The CDR3 coding sequence is TGCGCCAGCAGTGCGTGGACCGGGGAGCTGTTTTTT.

V and J are TRBV14 and TRBJ2-7; the match to TRBD2 covers 11 bases. The CDR3 loop spans 17 amino acids. V gave up 3 bases and J gave up 0 bases; unmatched junction bases: 7. Per germline, CDR1 SGHDN and CDR2 FVKESK. The CDR3, as DNA: TGTGCCAGCAGCCATAGGGGACTAGCGGCGTTCTCCTACGAGCAGTACTTC. Its translation: CASSHRGLAAFSYEQYF.

The chain uses TRBV15 and TRBJ1-3; the D is unclear. The CDR3 extends over 15 amino acids. Trimming left V 1 base short and J 7 bases short, with 14 bases between. Germline values: CDR1 LNHNV, CDR2 YYDKDF (reference sequence). DNA of the CDR3: TGTGCCACCAGCAGAGCGCCGGGTGGCGAGAACACCATATATTTT. Protein sequence: CATSRAPGGENTIYF.

The chain joins TRBV24-1 to TRBJ1-2, with unresolved D. V was clipped by 6 bases and J by 0 bases, with 16 bases between them. The CDR3 is 16 residues long. Germline CDR1 KGHDR, CDR2 SFDVKD. CDR3 DNA: TGTGCCACCAGTCGAACAGATGTGAGTACTAACTATGGCTACACCTTC. Translated: CATSRTDVSTNYGYTF.

This clone appeared once. This chain uses TRBV28 with TRBJ2-5, with a possible D match to TRBD1 (6 bases). V lost 2 bases, J lost 1 base, and 11 bases lay in between. This CDR3 contains 15 residues. Germline values: CDR1 MDHEN, CDR2 SYDVKM. The CDR3 reads CASSLSWTVQETQYF. CDR3 DNA: TGTGCCAGCAGTTTAAGTTGGACAGTCCAAGAGACCCAGTACTTC.

V and J are TRBV5-6 and TRBJ2-7; 9 nucleotides line up with TRBD1. This CDR3 has 15 amino acids. Germline CDR1 reads SGHDT; CDR2 reads YYEEEE. J lost 2 bases, V lost 4 bases, and 7 bases had no gene match. CDR3 in amino acids: CASSRKQGATYEQYF. The CDR3 coding sequence is TGTGCCAGCAGCCGGAAACAGGGGGCGACCTACGAGCAGTACTTC.

The chain recombines TRBV7-2 with TRBJ2-3; possible D gene TRBD2, 5 bases. This CDR3 region has 14 residues. Germline V gives CDR1 SGHTA, CDR2 FQGNSA. V was pared by 1 base and J by 7 bases, with 12 bases between. The CDR3 reads CASSLDRTPNTQYF. In DNA, the CDR3 is TGTGCCAGCAGCTTAGATCGGACTCCCAATACGCAGTATTTT.

The gene calls are TRBV9 and TRBJ1-3, with D possibly TRBD1 on 5 matching bases. The ends were cut back, 1 base at V and 1 base at J, with 9 bases in the middle. Germline loops: CDR1 SGDLS, CDR2 YYNGEE. The CDR3 has 15 residues. The CDR3 is CASSVRDGSGNTIYF. In DNA form, the CDR3 reads TGTGCCAGCAGCGTACGGGACGGATCTGGAAACACCATATATTTT.

The chain links TRBV5-5 to TRBJ2-7, with a tentative D call TRBD2 (5 bases). V was trimmed by 4 bases and J by 6 bases, leaving 17 bases between them. Germline V gene data show CDR1 as SGHKS and CDR2 as YYEKEE (reference sequence). This CDR3 contains 14 residues. CDR3 region: CASSHSEGPIEQYV. The CDR3 coding sequence is TGTGCCAGCAGCCACAGTGAGGGCCCAATCGAGCAGTACGTC.

The genes are TRBV11-3 and TRBJ1-4, with unresolved D. Germline values: CDR1 SGHNT, CDR2 YENEEA. The CDR3 runs to 11 residues. Trimming removed 0 bases at V and 13 bases at J, with 6 bases between. Here the CDR3 reads CASSLDGGLFF. CDR3 DNA sequence: TGTGCCAGCAGCTTAGATGGAGGACTGTTTTTT.

This chain joins TRBV6-5 and TRBJ2-3; TRBD1 matches 8 bases. The CDR3 has 15 amino acids. Germline-derived CDR1 and CDR2 are MNHEY and SVGAGI. V dropped 6 bases and J dropped 2; count of bases not matched to a gene: 7. CDR3 nucleotides: TGTGCCAGCAGGTACAGGGGGAGGTCCACAGATACGCAGTATTTT. Encoded protein: CASRYRGRSTDTQYF.

The V and J genes are TRBV19 and TRBJ1-2; D gene unclear. With 3 bases removed from V and 6 bases from J, the gap between germline ends came to 5 bases. CDR3 length: 11 residues. Germline V CDR1 and CDR2: LNHDA, SQIVND (reference sequence). CDR3 amino acids: CASSIRDGYTF. Here the CDR3 DNA reads TGTGCCAGTAGTATTAGGGATGGCTACACCTTC. Together with reference TRBV19 and TRBJ1-2, the CDR3 gives the full variable domain: DGGITQSPKYLFRKEGQNVTLSCEQNLNHDAMYWYRQDPGQGLRLIYYSQIVNDFQKGDIAEGYSVSREKKESFPLTVTSAQKNPTAFYLCASSIRDGYTFGSGTRLTVV.

The chain couples TRBV19 to TRBJ1-5, with D unclear. Germline assignment: CDR1 LNHDA and CDR2 SQIVND (reference sequence). The CDR3 extends over 13 amino acids. V was trimmed by 6 bases and J by 7 bases, leaving 13 bases between them. CDR3 protein: CASSPLRAQPQHF. The CDR3 region has the DNA TGTGCCAGTAGCCCCTTGCGGGCCCAGCCCCAGCATTTT.

The genes are TRBV2 and TRBJ1-5; D may be TRBD1 (6 bases). Germline lookup yields CDR1 SNHLY and CDR2 FYNNEI. This CDR3 contains 14 residues. V was shortened by 7 bases and J by 8 bases, with 18 bases between the two germline ends. CDR3 residues: CASTEGRGTEPQHF. The DNA for the CDR3 is TGTGCCAGCACTGAGGGCAGGGGTACGGAGCCCCAGCATTTT.

V gene TRBV5-4 combines with J gene TRBJ1-2; a possible D gene is TRBD1 (5 bases). CDR3 length: 15 residues. Germline lookup yields CDR1 SGHNT and CDR2 YYREEE (reference sequence). The germline V and J ends were trimmed by 2 bases and 9 bases, with 20 bases remaining between them. CDR3 bases: TGTGCCAGCAGCTTCCGGGACCGTCCAGAATGGAGCTACACCTTC. This encodes CASSFRDRPEWSYTF.

The J gene is TRBJ2-2, the V gene TRBV6-5; tentatively, D is TRBD1 or TRBD2 (5 bases each). The V gene's germline CDR1 is MNHEY and CDR2 SVGAGI. The CDR3 loop spans 14 amino acids. V was shortened by 5 bases and J by 8 bases, with 15 bases between the two germline ends. CDR3 bases: TGTGCCAGCAGTCTCAGGGAGCCTAGGGGGGAGCTGTTTTTT. This encodes CASSLREPRGELFF.

This sequence joins TRBV2 and TRBJ2-1; D is unclear. Germline lookup yields CDR1 SNHLY and CDR2 FYNNEI. This CDR3 contains 14 residues. The ends were cut back, 2 bases at V and 4 bases at J, with 9 bases in the middle. Here the CDR3 DNA reads TGTGCCAGCAGTGAAAGGGTTGGATACAATGAGCAGTTCTTC. Translated, it gives CASSERVGYNEQFF.

The V call is TRBV19, the J call TRBJ1-5; a possible D gene is TRBD1 (6 bases). Germline V gene sequence: CDR1 LNHDA, CDR2 SQIVND (reference sequence). The length of the CDR3 is 14 residues. The ends were cut back, 3 bases at V and 5 bases at J, with 11 bases in the middle. The CDR3 sequence is CASSIEGGYQPQHF. DNA for the CDR3: TGTGCCAGTAGTATCGAGGGGGGTTATCAGCCCCAGCATTTT.

CDR3 DNA sequence: TGTGCCAGCAGTCATAACTCCCAGGGGTACTATGGCTACACCTTC. This translates into CASSHNSQGYYGYTF. This chain uses TRBV6-5 with TRBJ1-2, with a tentative D call TRBD1 (6 bases). CDR1 MNHEY and CDR2 SVGAGI come from the germline V gene. V was pared by 5 bases and J by 3 bases, with 16 bases between. The CDR3 is 15 amino acids.

The gene calls are TRBV30 and TRBJ1-4; unclear D gene. The CDR3 is made up of 15 amino acids. Per germline, CDR1 GTSNPN and CDR2 SVGIG (reference sequence). V lost 7 bases and J lost 8, with 23 bases in between. Here the CDR3 DNA reads TGTGCCTACTCCCGCCAACGGGGTTCCTACGAAAAACTGTTTTTT. Translated: CAYSRQRGSYEKLFF.